The source of this TCR beta chain is a study of regulatory T cells in long-lasting Graves disease. Time point: persistent/refractory GD, antithyroid drugs over 5 years with positive TRAb. From PBMCs, RNA was extracted and then used to make the TCR library. It was by American Thyroid Association guidelines that Graves' disease was diagnosed. Assembly of TCR beta libraries relied on iRepertoire HTBI primers together with Arm-PCR of CDR3 regions. TCRdb reanalysed the multiplex PCR reads using MiXCR and keeps one entry per CDR3 protein. The sample contains roughly 470,000 distinct CDR3 sequences, around 20% of which appear only once. The CDR3 is 14 residues long. V lost 5 bases, J lost 3 bases, and 14 bases lay in between. The V gene's germline CDR1 is LNHDA and CDR2 SQIVND (reference sequence).

This TCR derives from a female donor with Graves disease. The sequencing used peripheral blood mononuclear cells (PBMCs), collected when the disease was refractory, from a patient treated with antithyroid drugs. The J gene is TRBJ2-7, the V gene TRBV19, with D perhaps TRBD1 (5 bases). The CDR3 DNA reads as TGTGCCAGTAGTGTTGGACACCCCGTCTACGAGCAGTACTTC. As protein: CASSVGHPVYEQYF.